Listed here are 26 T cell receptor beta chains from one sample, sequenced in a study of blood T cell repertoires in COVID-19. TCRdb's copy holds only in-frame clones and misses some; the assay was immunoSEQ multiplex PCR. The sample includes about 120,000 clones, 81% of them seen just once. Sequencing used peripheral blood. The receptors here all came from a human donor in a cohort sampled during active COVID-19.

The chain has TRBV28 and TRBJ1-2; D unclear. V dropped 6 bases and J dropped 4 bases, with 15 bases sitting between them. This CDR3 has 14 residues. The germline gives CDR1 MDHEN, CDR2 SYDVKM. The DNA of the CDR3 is TGTGCCAGCAGAACCGCCGAGACAAGCTATGGCTACACCTTC. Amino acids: CASRTAETSYGYTF.

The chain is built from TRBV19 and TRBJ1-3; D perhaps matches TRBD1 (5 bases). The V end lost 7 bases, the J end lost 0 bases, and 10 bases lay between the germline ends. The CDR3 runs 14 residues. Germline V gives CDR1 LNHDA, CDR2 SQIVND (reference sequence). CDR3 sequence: CASNRQLSGNTIYF. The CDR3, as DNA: TGTGCCAGTAACAGGCAGCTCTCTGGAAACACCATATATTTT.

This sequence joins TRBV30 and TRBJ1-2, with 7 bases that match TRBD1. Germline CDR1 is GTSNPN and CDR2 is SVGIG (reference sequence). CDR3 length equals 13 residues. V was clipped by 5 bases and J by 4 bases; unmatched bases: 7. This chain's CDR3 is CAWQGQVSYGYTF. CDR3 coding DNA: TGTGCCTGGCAAGGACAGGTTTCCTATGGCTACACCTTC.

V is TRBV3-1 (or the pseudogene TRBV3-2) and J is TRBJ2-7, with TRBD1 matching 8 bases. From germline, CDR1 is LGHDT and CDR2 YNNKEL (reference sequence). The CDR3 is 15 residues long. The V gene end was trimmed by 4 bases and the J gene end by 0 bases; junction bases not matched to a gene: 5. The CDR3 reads CASSLTTGDSYEQYF. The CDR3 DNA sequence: TGTGCCAGCAGCCTCACGACAGGGGACTCCTACGAGCAGTACTTC.

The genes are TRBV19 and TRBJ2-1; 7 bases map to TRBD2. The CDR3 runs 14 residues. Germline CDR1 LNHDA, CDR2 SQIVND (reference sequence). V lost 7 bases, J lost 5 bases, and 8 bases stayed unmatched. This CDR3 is CASNRASGNNEQFF. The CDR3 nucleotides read TGTGCCAGTAATCGGGCTAGCGGCAACAATGAGCAGTTCTTC.

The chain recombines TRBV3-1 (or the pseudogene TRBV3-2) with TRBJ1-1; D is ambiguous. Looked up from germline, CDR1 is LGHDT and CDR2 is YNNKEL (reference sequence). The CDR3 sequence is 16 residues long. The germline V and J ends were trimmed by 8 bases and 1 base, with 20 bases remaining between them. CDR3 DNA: TGTGCCAGCTCCAAAGCTGGGGAGTCGGGGAACACTGAAGCTTTCTTT. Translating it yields CASSKAGESGNTEAFF.

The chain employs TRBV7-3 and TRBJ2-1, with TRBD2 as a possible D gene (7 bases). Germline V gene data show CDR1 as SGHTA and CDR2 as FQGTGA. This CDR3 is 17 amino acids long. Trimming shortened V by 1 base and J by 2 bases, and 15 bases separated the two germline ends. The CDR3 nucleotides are TGTGCCAGCAGCTTAATGGGGGGCGGGAGTCCCTACAATGAGCAGTTCTTC. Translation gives CASSLMGGGSPYNEQFF. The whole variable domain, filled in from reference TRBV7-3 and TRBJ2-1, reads GAGVSQTPSNKVTEKGKYVELRCDPISGHTALYWYRQSLGQGPEFLIYFQGTGAADDSGLPNDRFFAVRPEGSVSTLKIQRTERGDSAVYLCASSLMGGGSPYNEQFFGPGTRLTVL.

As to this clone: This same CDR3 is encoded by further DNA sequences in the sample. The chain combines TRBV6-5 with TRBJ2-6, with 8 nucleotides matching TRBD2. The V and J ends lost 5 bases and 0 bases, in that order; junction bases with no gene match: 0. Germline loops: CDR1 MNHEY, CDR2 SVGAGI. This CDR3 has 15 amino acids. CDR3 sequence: CASSSGGSGANVLTF. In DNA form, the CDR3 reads TGTGCCAGCAGTAGCGGGGGCTCTGGGGCCAACGTCCTGACTTTC.

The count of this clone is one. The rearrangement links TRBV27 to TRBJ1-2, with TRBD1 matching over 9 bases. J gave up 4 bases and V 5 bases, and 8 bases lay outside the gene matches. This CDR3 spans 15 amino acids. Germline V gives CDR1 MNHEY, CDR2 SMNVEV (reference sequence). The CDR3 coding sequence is TGTGCCAGCAGTCCAGACAGGGGGACTGGCTATGGCTACACCTTC. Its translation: CASSPDRGTGYGYTF.

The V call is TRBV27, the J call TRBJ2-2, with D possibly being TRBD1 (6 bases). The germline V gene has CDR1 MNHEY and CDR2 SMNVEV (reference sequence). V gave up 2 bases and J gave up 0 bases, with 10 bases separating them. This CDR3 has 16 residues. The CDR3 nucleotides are TGTGCCAGCAGTTTAGGGGGCCCTTCGAACACCGGGGAGCTGTTTTTT. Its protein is CASSLGGPSNTGELFF.

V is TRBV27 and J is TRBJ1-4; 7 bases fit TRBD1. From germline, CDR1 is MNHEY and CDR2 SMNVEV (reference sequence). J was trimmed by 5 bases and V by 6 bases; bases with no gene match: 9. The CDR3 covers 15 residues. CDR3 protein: CASRPTGQPNEKLFF. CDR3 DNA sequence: TGTGCCAGCAGGCCGACAGGGCAACCAAATGAAAAACTGTTTTTT.

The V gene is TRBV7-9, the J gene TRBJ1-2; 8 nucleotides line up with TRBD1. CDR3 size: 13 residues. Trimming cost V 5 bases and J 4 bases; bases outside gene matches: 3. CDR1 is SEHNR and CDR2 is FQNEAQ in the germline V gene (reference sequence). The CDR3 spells CASSLQGGYGYTF. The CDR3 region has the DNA TGTGCCAGCAGCCTACAGGGGGGCTATGGCTACACCTTC. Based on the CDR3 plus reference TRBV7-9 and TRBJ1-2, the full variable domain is DTGVSQNPRHKITKRGQNVTFRCDPISEHNRLYWYRQTLGQGPEFLTYFQNEAQLEKSRLLSDRFSAERPKGSFSTLEIQRTEQGDSAMYLCASSLQGGYGYTFGSGTRLTVV.

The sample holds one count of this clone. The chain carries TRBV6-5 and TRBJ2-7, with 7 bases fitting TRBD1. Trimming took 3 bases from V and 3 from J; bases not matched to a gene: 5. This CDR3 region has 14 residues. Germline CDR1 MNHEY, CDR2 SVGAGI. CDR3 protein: CASSYKTGYYEQYF. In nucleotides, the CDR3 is TGTGCCAGCAGTTATAAGACAGGGTACTACGAGCAGTACTTC.

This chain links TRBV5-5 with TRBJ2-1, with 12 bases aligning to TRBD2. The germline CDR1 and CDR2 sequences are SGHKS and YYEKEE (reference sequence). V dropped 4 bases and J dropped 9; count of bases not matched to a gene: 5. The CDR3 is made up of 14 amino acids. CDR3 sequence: CASSRLAGGAEQFF. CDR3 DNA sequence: TGTGCCAGCAGCCGCCTAGCGGGAGGGGCTGAGCAGTTCTTC.

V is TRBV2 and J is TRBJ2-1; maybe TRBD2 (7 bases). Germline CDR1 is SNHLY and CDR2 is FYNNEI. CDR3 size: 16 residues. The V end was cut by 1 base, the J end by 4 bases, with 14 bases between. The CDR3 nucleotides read TGTGCCAGCAGTGAAGAGGGGGGGTTCCCTTACAATGAGCAGTTCTTC. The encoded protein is CASSEEGGFPYNEQFF.

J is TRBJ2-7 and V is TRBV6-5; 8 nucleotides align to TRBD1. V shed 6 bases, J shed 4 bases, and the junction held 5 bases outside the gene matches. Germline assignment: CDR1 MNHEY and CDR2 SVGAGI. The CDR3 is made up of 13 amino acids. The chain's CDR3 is CASRSGGWYEQYF. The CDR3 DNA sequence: TGTGCCAGCAGGTCAGGGGGCTGGTACGAGCAGTACTTC.

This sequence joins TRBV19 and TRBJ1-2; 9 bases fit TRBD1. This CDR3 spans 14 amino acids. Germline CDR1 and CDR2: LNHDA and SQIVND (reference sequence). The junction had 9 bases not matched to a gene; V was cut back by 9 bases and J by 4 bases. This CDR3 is CASHPGQGTYGYTF. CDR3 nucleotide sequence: TGTGCCAGCCATCCGGGACAGGGTACCTATGGCTACACCTTC.

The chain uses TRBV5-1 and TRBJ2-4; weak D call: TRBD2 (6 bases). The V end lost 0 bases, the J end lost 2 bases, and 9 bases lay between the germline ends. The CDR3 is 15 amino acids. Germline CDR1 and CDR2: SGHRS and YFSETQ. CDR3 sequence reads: CASSLDGGTKNIQYF. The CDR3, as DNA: TGCGCCAGCAGCTTGGATGGAGGGACCAAAAACATTCAGTACTTC.

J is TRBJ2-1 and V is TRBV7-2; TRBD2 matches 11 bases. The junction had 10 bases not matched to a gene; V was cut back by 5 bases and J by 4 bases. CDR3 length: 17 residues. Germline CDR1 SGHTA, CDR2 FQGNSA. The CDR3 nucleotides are TGTGCCAGCAGCGCGCGCCGACTAGCGGGGAGTTACAATGAGCAGTTCTTC. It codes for CASSARRLAGSYNEQFF.

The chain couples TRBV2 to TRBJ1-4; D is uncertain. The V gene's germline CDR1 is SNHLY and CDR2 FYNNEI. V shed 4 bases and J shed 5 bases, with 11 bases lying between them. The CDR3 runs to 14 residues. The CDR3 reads CASSVELLNEKLFF. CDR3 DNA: TGTGCCAGCAGTGTGGAACTACTGAATGAAAAACTGTTTTTT.

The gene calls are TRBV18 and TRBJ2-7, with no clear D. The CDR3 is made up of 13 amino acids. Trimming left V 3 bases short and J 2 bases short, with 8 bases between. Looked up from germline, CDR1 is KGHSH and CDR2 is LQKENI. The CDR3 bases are TGTGCCAGCTCACCGGCAGACACCTACGAGCAGTACTTC. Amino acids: CASSPADTYEQYF.

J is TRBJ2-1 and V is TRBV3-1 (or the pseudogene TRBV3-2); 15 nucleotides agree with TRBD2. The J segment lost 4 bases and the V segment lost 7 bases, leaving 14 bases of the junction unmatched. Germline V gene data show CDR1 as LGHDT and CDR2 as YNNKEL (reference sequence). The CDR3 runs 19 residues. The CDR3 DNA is TGTGCCAGCACCTCTGTGGGACTAGCGGGAGGTGGTGTGTACAATGAGCAGTTCTTC. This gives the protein CASTSVGLAGGGVYNEQFF.

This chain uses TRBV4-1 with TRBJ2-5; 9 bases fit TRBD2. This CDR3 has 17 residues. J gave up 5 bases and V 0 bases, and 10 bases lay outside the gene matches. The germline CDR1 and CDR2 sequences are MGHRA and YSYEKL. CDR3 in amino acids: CASSQEGRGTSWETQYF. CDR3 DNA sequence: TGCGCCAGCAGCCAAGAAGGCCGGGGGACTAGCTGGGAGACCCAGTACTTC.

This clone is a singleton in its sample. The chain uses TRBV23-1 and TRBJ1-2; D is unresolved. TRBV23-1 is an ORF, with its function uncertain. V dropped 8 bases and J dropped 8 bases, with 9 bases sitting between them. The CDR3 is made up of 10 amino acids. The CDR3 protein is CASRRLGYTF. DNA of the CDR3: TGCGCCAGCCGGAGATTGGGCTACACCTTC.

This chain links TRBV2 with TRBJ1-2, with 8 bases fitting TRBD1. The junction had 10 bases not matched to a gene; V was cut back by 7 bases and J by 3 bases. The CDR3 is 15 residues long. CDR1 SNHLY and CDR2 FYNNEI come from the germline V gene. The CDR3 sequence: CASIGRQGADYGYTF. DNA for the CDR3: TGTGCCAGCATAGGTCGGCAGGGGGCCGACTATGGCTACACCTTC.

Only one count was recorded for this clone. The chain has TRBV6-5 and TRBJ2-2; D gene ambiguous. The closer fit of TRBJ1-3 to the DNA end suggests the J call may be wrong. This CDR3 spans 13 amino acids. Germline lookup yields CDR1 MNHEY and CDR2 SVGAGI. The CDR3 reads CASRRSSGNTIYF. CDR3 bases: TGTGCCAGCAGGCGGAGCTCTGGAAACACCATATATTTT.